Presented here are 4 T cell receptor beta chains from one specimen sequenced in a study of vaccination and CD4 T cells after COVID-19. The Oncomine TCR Beta short-read assay sequenced DNA from cultured CD4+ T cells. TCRdb used MiXCR to reprocess the PCR reads, holding one entry per CDR3 protein. The sample consists of fewer than 8,500 distinct CDR3 sequences, approximately 46% of them appearing once. These receptors have no identified antigens. Treatment indicated: roughly ten-day PBMC culture with coronavirus spike peptide pools or control peptides (ViraFEST assay). From the unexposed donor, CD4+ T cells were collected ahead of the COVID-19 pandemic (2011-2018). The sequenced sample was CD4+ T cells from blood, cultured in vitro. All receptors derive from a human donor in good health.

The V call is TRBV19, the J call TRBJ2-2; 8 bases match TRBD2. Germline CDR1 is LNHDA and CDR2 is SQIVND (reference sequence). The CDR3 extends over 15 amino acids. Trimming cost V 3 bases and J 0 bases; bases outside gene matches: 0. The CDR3 is CASSMRGANTGELFF. The CDR3 coding sequence is TGTGCCAGTAGTATGCGGGGGGCGAACACCGGGGAGCTGTTTTTT.

The chain is built from TRBV29-1 and TRBJ2-7, with unresolved D. The length of the CDR3 is 12 residues. Germline CDR1 reads SQVTM; CDR2 reads ANQGSEA. The V end lost 5 bases, the J end lost 0 bases, and 8 bases lay between the germline ends. The CDR3 DNA reads TGCAGCGTTAAACTGAGCTCCTACGAGCAGTACTTC. This codes for CSVKLSSYEQYF.

The chain couples TRBV7-8 to TRBJ1-1; D uncertain. The CDR3 covers 14 residues. The V end lost 7 bases, the J end lost 2 bases, and 14 bases lay between the germline ends. Per germline, CDR1 SGHVS and CDR2 FQNEAQ. The CDR3 DNA reads as TGTGCCAGCAAGGGAGGGTTCGTAAACACTGAAGCTTTCTTT. Translation gives CASKGGFVNTEAFF.

V and J are TRBV15 and TRBJ2-7; 9 bases agree with TRBD1. Trimming cost V 1 base and J 0 bases; bases outside gene matches: 4. The CDR3 contains 16 residues. Germline V lookup: CDR1 LNHNV, CDR2 YYDKDF (reference sequence). The CDR3, as DNA: TGTGCCACCAGCAGAGTTGGGGACAGGGACTCCTACGAGCAGTACTTC. This sequence encodes CATSRVGDRDSYEQYF.